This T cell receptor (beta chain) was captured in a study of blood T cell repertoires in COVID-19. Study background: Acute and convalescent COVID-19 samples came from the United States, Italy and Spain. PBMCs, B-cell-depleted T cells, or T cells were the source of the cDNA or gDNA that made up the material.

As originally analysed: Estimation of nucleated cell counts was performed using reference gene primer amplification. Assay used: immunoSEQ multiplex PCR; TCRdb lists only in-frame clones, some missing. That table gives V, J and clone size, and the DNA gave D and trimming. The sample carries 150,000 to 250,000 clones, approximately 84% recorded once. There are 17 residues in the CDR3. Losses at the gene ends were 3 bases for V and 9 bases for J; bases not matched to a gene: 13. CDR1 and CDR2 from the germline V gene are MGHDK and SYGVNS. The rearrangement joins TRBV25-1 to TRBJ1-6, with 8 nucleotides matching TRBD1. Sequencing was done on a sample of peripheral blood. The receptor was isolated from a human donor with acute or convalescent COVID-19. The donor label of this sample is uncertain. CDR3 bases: TGTGCCAGCAGTGATCCCACAGGGGGGCCTTTAGGTTCACCCCTCCACTTT. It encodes CASSDPTGGPLGSPLHF.